This T cell receptor beta chain is from a study of PD-L1 blockade in urothelial cancer. Study background: Specimens of blood held a median count of about 140,000 T cells.

Assay used: immunoSEQ multiplex PCR; TCRdb lists only in-frame clones, some missing. The sample lists approximately 120,000 clones; 86% were seen once. Time point reported: peripheral blood 6 weeks after treatment start. The ends were cut back, 0 bases at V and 10 bases at J, with 13 bases in the middle. CDR3 length: 14 amino acids. Per germline, CDR1 MDHEN and CDR2 SYDVKM. This rearrangement joins TRBV28 to TRBJ2-1; the D gene is possibly TRBD1 (5 bases). The source of this sequence is a man aged 50 to 59 with urothelial cancer. This material consisted of PBMCs, taken around atezolizumab (anti-PD-L1) treatment. CDR3: CASSLWVRAGEQFF. The CDR3 bases are TGTGCCAGCAGTTTATGGGTCAGGGCTGGCGAGCAGTTCTTC.